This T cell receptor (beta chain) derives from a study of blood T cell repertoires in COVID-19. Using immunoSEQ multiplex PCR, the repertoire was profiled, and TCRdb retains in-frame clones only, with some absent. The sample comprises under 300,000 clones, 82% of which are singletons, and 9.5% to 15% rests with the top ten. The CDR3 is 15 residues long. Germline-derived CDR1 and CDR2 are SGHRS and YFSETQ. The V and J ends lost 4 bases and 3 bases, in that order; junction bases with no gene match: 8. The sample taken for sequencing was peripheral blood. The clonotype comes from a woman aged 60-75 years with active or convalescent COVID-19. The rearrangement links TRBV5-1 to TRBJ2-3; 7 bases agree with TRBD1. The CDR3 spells CASSLSLQGTDTQYF. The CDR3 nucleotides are TGCGCCAGCAGCCTATCTTTACAGGGGACAGATACGCAGTATTTT.